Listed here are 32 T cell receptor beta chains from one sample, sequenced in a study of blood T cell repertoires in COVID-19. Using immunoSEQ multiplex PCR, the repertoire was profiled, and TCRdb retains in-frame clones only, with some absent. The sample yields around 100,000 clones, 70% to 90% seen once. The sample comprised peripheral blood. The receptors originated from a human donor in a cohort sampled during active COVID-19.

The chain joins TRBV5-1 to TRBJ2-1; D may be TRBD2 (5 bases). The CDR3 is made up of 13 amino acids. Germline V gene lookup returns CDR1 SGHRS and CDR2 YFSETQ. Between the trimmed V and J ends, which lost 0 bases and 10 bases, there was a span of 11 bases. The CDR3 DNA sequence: TGCGCCAGCAGCTTGGAAGGGAGTGGGGAGCAGTTCTTC. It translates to CASSLEGSGEQFF.

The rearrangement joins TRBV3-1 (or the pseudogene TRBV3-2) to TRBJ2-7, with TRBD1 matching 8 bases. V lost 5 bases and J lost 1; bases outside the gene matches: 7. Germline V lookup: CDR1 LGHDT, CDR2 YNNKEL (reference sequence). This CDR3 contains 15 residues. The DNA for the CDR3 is TGTGCCAGCAGCGAAACAGGGGGAAAGTCCTACGAGCAGTACTTC. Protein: CASSETGGKSYEQYF.

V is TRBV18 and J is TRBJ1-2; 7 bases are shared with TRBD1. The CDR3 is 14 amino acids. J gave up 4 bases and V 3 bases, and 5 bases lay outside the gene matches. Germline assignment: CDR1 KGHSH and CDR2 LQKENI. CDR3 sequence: CASSPGQAFYGYTF. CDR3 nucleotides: TGTGCCAGCTCACCTGGACAGGCCTTCTATGGCTACACCTTC.

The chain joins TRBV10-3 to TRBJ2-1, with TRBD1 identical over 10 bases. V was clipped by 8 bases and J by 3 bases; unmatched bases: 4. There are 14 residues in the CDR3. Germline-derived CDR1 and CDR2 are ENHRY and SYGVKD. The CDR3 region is CAIGGTGVYNEQFF. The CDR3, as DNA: TGTGCCATCGGAGGGACAGGGGTCTACAATGAGCAGTTCTTC.

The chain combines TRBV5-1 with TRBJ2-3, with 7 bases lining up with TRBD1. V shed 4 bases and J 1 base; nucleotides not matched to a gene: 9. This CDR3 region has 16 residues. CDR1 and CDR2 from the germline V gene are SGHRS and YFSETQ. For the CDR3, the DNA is TGCGCCAGCAGCACACAGGGGCCAGGGGGCACAGATACGCAGTATTTT. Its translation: CASSTQGPGGTDTQYF. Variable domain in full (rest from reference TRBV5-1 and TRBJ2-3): KAGVTQTPRYLIKTRGQQVTLSCSPISGHRSVSWYQQTPGQGLQFLFEYFSETQRNKGNFPGRFSGRQFSNSRSEMNVSTLELGDSALYLCASSTQGPGGTDTQYFGPGTRLTVL.

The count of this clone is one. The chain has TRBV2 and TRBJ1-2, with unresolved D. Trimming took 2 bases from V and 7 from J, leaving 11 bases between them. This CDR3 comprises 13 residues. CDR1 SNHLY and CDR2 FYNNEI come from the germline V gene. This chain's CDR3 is CASSESLAGGYTF. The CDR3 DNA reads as TGTGCCAGCAGTGAATCGTTGGCAGGTGGCTACACCTTC.

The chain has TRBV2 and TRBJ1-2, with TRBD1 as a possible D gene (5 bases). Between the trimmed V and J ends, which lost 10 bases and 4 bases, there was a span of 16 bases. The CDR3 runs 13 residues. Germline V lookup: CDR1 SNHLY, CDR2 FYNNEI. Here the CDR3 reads CATSQGRVYGYTF. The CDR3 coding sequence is TGTGCCACCTCGCAGGGAAGAGTCTATGGCTACACCTTC.

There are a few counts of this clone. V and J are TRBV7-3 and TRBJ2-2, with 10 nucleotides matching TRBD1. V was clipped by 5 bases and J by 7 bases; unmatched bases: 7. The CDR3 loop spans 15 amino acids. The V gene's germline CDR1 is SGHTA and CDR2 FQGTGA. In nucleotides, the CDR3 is TGTGCCAGCAGCCTCCAGACAGGGGGCGGCGGGGAGCTGTTTTTT. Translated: CASSLQTGGGGELFF. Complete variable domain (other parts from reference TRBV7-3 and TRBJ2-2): GAGVSQTPSNKVTEKGKYVELRCDPISGHTALYWYRQSLGQGPEFLIYFQGTGAADDSGLPNDRFFAVRPEGSVSTLKIQRTERGDSAVYLCASSLQTGGGGELFFGEGSRLTVL.

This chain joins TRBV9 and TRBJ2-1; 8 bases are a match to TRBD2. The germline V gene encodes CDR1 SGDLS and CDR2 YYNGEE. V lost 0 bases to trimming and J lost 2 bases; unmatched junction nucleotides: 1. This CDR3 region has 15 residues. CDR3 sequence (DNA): TGTGCCAGCAGCGTAGAGGGACTAGCCTACAATGAGCAGTTCTTC. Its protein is CASSVEGLAYNEQFF.

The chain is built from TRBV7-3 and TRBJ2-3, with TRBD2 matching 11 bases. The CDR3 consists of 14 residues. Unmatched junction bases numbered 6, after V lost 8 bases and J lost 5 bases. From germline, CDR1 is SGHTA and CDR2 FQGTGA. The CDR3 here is CASGASGGLDTQYF. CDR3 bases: TGTGCCAGCGGGGCTAGCGGGGGGTTAGATACGCAGTATTTT.

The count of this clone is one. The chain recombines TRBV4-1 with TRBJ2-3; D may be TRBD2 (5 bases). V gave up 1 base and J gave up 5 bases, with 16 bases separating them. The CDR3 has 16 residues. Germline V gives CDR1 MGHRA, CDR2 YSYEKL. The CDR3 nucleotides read TGCGCCAGCAGCCAAGGTGGCCTTGCGGGCTTAGATACGCAGTATTTT. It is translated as CASSQGGLAGLDTQYF.

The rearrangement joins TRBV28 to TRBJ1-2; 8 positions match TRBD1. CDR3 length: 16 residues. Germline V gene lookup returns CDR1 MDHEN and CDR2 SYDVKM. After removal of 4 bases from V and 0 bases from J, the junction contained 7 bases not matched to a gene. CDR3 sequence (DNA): TGTGCCAGCAGTTCGAACAAGGGACAGGCTAACTATGGCTACACCTTC. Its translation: CASSSNKGQANYGYTF.

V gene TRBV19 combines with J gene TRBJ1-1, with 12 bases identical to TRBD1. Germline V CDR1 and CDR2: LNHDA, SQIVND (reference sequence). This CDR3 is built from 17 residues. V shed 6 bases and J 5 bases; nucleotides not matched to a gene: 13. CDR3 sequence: CASSHSPGDRGQTEAFF. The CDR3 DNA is TGTGCCAGTAGCCATTCGCCGGGGGACAGGGGGCAAACTGAAGCTTTCTTT.

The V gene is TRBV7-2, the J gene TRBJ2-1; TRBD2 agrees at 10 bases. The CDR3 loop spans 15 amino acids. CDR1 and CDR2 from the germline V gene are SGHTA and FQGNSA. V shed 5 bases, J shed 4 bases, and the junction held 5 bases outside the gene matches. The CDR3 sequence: CASSISGGTYNEQFF. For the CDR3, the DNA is TGTGCCAGCAGCATTAGCGGGGGGACTTACAATGAGCAGTTCTTC.

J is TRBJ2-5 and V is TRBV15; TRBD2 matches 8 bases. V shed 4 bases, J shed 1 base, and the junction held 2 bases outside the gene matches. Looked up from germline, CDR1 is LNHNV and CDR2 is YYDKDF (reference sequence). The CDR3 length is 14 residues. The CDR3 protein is CATSTTSGQETQYF. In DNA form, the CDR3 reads TGTGCCACCAGCACTACTAGCGGCCAAGAGACCCAGTACTTC.

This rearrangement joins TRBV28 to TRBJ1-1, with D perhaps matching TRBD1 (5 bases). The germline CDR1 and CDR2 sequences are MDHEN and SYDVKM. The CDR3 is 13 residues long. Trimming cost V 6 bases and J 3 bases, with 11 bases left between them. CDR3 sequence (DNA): TGTGCCAGCAGGTCAGGGTTGTACACTGAAGCTTTCTTT. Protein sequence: CASRSGLYTEAFF. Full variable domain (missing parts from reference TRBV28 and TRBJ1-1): DVKVTQSSRYLVKRTGEKVFLECVQDMDHENMFWYRQDPGLGLRLIYFSYDVKMKEKGDIPEGYSVSREKKERFSLILESASTNQTSMYLCASRSGLYTEAFFGQGTRLTVV.

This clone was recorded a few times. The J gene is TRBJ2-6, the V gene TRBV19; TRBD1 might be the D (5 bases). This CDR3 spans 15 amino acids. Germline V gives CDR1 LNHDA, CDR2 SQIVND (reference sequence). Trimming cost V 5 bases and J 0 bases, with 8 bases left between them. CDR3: CASSLRASGANVLTF. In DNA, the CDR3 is TGTGCCAGTAGTCTCAGGGCCTCTGGGGCCAACGTCCTGACTTTC.

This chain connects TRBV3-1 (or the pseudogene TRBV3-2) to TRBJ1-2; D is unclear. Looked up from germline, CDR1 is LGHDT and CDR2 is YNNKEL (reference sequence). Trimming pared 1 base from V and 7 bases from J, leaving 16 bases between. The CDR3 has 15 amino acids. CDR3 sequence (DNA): TGTGCCAGCAGCCAAGGCGGGTCGGTGCCTTTTGGCTACACCTTC. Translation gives CASSQGGSVPFGYTF.

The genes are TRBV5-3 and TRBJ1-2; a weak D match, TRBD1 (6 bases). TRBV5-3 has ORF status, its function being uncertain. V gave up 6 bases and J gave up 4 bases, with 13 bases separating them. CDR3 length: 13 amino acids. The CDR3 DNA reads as TGTGCCAGAAATGGGGGGGCTACCTATGGCTACACCTTC. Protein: CARNGGATYGYTF.

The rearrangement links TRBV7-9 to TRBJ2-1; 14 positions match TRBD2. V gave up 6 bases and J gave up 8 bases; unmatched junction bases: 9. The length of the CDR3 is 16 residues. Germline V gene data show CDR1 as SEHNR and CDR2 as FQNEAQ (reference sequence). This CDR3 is CASRAAGTSGSHEQFF. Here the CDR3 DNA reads TGTGCCAGCAGGGCAGCCGGGACTAGCGGGAGTCATGAGCAGTTCTTC.

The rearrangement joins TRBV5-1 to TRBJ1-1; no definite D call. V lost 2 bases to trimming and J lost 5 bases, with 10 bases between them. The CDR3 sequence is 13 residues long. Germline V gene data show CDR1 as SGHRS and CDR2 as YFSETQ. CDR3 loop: CASSLLANTEAFF. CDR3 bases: TGCGCCAGCAGCTTATTGGCAAATACTGAAGCTTTCTTT.

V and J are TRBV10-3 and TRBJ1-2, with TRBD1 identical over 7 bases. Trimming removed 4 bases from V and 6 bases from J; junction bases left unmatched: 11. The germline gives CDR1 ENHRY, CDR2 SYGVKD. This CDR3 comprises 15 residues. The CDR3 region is CAISGKGAGEHGYTF. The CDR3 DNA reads TGTGCCATCAGTGGGAAGGGGGCAGGTGAGCATGGCTACACCTTC.

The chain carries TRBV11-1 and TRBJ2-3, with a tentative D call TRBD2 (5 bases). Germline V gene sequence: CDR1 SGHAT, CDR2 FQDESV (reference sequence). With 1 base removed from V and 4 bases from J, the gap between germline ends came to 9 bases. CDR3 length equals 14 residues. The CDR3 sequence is CASSLDGVADTQYF. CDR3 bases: TGTGCCAGCAGCTTAGACGGGGTCGCAGATACGCAGTATTTT.

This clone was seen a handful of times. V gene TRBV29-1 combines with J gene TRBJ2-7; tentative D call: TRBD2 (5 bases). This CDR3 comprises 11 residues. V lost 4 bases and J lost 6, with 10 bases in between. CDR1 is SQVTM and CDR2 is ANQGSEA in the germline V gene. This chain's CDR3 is CSVGAGIEQYF. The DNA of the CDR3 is TGCAGCGTTGGGGCCGGGATCGAGCAGTACTTC.

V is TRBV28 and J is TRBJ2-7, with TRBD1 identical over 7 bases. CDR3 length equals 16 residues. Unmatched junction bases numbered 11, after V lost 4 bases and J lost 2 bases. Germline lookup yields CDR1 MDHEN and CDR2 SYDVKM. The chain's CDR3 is CASSSTEGQRPYEQYF. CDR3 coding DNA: TGTGCCAGCAGTTCCACCGAGGGACAGCGCCCCTACGAGCAGTACTTC.

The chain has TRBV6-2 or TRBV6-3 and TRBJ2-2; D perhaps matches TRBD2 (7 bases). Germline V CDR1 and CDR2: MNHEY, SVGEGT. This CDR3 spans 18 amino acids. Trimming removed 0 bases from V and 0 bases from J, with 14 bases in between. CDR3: CASSYSMTGGANTGELFF. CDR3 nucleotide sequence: TGTGCCAGCAGTTACTCGATGACGGGGGGCGCGAACACCGGGGAGCTGTTTTTT.

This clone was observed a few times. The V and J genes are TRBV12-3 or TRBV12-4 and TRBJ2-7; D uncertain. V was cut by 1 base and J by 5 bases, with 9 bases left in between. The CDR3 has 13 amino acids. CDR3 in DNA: TGTGCCAGCAGTTTAGTCCTCAGGAACGAGCAGTACTTC. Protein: CASSLVLRNEQYF.

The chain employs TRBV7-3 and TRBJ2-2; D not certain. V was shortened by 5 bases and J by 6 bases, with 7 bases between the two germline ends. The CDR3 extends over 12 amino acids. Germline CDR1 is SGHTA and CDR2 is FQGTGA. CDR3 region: CASSPVSGELFF. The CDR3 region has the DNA TGTGCCAGCAGCCCAGTGTCCGGGGAGCTGTTTTTT. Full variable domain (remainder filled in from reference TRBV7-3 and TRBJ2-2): GAGVSQTPSNKVTEKGKYVELRCDPISGHTALYWYRQSLGQGPEFLIYFQGTGAADDSGLPNDRFFAVRPEGSVSTLKIQRTERGDSAVYLCASSPVSGELFFGEGSRLTVL.

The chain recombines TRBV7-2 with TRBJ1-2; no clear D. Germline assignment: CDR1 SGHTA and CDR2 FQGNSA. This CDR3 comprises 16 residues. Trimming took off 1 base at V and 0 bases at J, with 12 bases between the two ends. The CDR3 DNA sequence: TGTGCCAGCAGCTTAGTCTCCAAGCCCTCTAACTATGGCTACACCTTC. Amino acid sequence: CASSLVSKPSNYGYTF.

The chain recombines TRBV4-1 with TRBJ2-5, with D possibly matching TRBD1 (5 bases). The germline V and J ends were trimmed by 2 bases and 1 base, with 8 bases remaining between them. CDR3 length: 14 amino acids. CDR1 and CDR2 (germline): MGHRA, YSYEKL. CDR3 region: CASSQMTVQETQYF. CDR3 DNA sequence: TGCGCCAGCAGCCAAATGACAGTCCAAGAGACCCAGTACTTC.

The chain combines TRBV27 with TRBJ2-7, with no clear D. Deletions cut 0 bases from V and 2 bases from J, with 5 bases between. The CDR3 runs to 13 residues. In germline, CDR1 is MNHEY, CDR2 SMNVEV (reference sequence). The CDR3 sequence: CASSLSGPYEQYF. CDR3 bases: TGTGCCAGCAGTTTATCGGGCCCCTACGAGCAGTACTTC.

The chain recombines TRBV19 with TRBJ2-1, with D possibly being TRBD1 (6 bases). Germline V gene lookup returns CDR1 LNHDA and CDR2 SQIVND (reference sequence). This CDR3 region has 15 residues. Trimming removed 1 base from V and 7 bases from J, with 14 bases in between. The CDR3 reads CASSIGRGDVNEQFF. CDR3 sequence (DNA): TGTGCCAGTAGTATAGGCAGGGGCGATGTTAATGAGCAGTTCTTC.